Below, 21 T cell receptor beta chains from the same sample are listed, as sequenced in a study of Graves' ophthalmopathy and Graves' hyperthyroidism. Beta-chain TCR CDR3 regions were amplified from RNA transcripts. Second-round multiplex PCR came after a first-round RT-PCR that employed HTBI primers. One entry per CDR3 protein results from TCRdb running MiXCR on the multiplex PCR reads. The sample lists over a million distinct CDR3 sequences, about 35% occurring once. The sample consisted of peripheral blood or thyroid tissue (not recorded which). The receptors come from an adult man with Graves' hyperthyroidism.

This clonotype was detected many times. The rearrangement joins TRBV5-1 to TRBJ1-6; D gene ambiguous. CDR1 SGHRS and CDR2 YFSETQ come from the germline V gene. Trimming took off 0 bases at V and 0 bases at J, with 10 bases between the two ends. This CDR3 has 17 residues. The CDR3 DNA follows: TGCGCCAGCAGCTTGGAACAGCTGAGCTCCTATAATTCACCCCTCCACTTT. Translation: CASSLEQLSSYNSPLHF. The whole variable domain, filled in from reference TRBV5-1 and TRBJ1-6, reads KAGVTQTPRYLIKTRGQQVTLSCSPISGHRSVSWYQQTPGQGLQFLFEYFSETQRNKGNFPGRFSGRQFSNSRSEMNVSTLELGDSALYLCASSLEQLSSYNSPLHFGNGTRLTVT.

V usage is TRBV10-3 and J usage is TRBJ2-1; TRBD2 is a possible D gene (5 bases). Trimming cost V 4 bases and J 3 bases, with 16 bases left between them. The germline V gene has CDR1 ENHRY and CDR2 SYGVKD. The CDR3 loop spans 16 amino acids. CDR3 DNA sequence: TGTGCCATCAGTGCCGTTGCGGGCGGAAGCTACAATGAGCAGTTCTTC. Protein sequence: CAISAVAGGSYNEQFF.

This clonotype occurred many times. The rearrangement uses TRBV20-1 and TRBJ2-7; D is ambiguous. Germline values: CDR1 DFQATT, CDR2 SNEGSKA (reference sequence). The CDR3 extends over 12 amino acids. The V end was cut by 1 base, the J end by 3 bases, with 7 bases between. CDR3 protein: CSARVFGYEQYF. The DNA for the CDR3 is TGCAGTGCTAGAGTATTCGGCTACGAGCAGTACTTC.

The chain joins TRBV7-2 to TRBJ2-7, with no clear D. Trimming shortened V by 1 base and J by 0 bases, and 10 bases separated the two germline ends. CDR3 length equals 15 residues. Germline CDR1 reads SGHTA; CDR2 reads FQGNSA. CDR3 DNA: TGTGCCAGCAGCTTAGATCTCAGGAACTCCTACGAGCAGTACTTC. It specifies CASSLDLRNSYEQYF.

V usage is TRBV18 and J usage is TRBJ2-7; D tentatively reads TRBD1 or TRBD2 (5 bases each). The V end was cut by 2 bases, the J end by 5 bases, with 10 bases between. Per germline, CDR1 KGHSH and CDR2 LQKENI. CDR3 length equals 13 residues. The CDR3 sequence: CASSPAPGHEQYF. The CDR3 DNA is TGTGCCAGCTCACCAGCGCCGGGACACGAGCAGTACTTC. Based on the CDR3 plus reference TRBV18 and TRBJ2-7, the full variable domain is NAGVMQNPRHLVRRRGQEARLRCSPMKGHSHVYWYRQLPEEGLKFMVYLQKENIIDESGMPKERFSAEFPKEGPSILRIQQVVRGDSAAYFCASSPAPGHEQYFGPGTRLTVT.

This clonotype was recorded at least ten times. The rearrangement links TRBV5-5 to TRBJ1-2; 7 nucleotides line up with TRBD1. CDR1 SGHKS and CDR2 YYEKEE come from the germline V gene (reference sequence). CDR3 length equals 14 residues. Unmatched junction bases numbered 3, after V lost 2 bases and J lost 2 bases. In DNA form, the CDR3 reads TGTGCCAGCAGCTTAGAGACAGGGAACTATGGCTACACCTTC. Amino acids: CASSLETGNYGYTF.

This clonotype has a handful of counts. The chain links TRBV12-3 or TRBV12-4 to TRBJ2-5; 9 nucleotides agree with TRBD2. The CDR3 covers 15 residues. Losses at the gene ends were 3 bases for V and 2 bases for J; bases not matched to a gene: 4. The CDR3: CASSFGGRGQETQYF. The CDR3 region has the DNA TGTGCCAGCAGTTTCGGCGGGAGGGGACAAGAGACCCAGTACTTC.

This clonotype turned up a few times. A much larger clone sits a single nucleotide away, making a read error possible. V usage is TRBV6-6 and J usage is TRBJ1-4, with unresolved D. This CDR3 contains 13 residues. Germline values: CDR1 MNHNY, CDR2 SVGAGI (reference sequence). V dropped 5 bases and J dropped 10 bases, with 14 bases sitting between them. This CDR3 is CASSHSSGGKLFF. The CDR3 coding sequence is TGTGCCAGCAGTCACAGTTCGGGTGGAAAACTGTTTTTT.

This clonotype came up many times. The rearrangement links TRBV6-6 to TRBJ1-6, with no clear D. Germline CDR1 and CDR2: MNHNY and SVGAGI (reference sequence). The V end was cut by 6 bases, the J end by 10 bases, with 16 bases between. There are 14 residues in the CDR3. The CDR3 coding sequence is TGTGCCAGCAGCCCAGATGAGGGATGGTCACCCCTCCACTTT. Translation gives CASSPDEGWSPLHF.

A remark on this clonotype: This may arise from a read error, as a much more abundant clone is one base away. CDR3 bases: TGTGCCATCAGTTCGGACGGGCGGAGGCCACCCCTCCACTTT. It codes for CAISSDGRRPPLHF. This chain joins TRBV6-6 and TRBJ1-6; D remains ambiguous. This CDR3 spans 14 amino acids. The germline V gene has CDR1 MNHNY and CDR2 SVGAGI (reference sequence).

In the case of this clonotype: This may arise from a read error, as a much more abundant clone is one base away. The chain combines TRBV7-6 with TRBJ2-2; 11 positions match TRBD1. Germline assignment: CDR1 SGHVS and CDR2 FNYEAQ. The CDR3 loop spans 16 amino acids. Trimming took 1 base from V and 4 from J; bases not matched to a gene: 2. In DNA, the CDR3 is TGTGCCAGCAGCTTAGAGGGACAGGGGGTCACCGGGGAGCTGTTTTTT. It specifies CASSLEGQGVTGELFF.

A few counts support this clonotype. CDR3 residues: CASSWGGQGGYTF. For the CDR3, the DNA is TGTGCCAGCAGTTGGGGGGGACAGGGAGGCTACACCTTC. The V call is TRBV12-3 or TRBV12-4, the J call TRBJ1-2, with 9 nucleotides matching TRBD1. V was pared by 4 bases and J by 8 bases, with 5 bases of the junction left unmatched. This CDR3 has 13 residues.

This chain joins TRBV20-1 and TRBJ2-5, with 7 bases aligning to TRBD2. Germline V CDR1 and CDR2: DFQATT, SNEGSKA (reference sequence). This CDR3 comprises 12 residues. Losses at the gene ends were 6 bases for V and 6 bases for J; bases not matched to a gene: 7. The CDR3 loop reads CSANSGGKTQYF. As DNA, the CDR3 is TGCAGTGCAAACTCGGGGGGAAAGACCCAGTACTTC.

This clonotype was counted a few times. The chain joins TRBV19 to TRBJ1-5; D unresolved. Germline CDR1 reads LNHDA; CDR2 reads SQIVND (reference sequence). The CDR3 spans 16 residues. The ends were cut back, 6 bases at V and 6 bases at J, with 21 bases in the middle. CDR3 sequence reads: CASSSEDLGLRQPQHF. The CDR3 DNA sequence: TGTGCCAGTAGCTCGGAGGATTTGGGTCTTCGTCAGCCCCAGCATTTT.

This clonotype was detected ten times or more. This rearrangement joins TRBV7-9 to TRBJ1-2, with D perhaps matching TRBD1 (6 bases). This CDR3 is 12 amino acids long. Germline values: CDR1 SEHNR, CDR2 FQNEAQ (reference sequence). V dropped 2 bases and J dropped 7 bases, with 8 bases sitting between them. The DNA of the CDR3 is TGTGCCAGCAGCTTACCCAGGGGTGGCTACACCTTC. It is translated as CASSLPRGGYTF.

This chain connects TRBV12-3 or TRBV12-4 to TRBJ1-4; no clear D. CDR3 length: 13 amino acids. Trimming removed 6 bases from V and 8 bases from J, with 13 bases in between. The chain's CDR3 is CASSPYTGEKLFF. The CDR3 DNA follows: TGTGCCAGCAGCCCCTACACCGGCGAAAAACTGTTTTTT.

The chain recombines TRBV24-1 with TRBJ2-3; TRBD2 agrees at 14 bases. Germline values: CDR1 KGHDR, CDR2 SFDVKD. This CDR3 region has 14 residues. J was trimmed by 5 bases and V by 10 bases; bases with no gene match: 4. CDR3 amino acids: CATGTSGSRDTQYF. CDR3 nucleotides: TGTGCCACAGGGACTAGCGGGAGCCGAGATACGCAGTATTTT.

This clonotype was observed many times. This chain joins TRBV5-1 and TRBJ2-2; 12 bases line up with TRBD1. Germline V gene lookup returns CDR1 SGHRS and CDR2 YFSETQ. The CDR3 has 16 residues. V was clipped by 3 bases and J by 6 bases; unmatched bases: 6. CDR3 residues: CASSYSGQGAAGELFF. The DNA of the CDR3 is TGCGCCAGCAGCTATTCGGGACAGGGGGCTGCCGGGGAGCTGTTTTTT.

The CDR3, as DNA: TGCAGTGCTGTAGGGCTGCATGGCTACACCTTC. This translates into CSAVGLHGYTF. V gene TRBV20-1 combines with J gene TRBJ1-2; D is unclear. Germline-derived CDR1 and CDR2 are DFQATT and SNEGSKA (reference sequence). V gave up 5 bases and J gave up 6 bases, with 10 bases separating them. The CDR3 is made up of 11 amino acids.

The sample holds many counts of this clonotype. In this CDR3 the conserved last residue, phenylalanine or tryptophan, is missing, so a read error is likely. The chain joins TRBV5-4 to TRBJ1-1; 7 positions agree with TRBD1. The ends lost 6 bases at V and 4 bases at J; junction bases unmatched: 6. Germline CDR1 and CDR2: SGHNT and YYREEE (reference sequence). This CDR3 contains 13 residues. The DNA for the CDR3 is TGTGCCAGCAACTCAGGGGGTGTCACTGAAGCTTTCCTT. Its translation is CASNSGGVTEAFL.

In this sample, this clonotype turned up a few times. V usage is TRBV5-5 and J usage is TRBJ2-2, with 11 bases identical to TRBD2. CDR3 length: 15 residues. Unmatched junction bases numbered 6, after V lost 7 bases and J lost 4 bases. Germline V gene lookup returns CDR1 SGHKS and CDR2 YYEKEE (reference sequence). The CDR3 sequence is CASQGGTSGTGELFF. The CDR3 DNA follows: TGTGCCAGCCAGGGGGGGACTAGCGGCACCGGGGAGCTGTTTTTT.